The clone carrying this T cell receptor beta chain was seen a handful of times. This CDR3 spans 15 amino acids. After removal of 0 bases from V and 3 bases from J, the junction contained 5 bases not matched to a gene. Per the germline V gene, CDR1 is DFQATT and CDR2 is SNEGSKA (reference sequence). A single record per CDR3 protein comes from TCRdb applying MiXCR to the reads. The sample gives approximately 97,000 distinct CDR3 sequences, 25% to 40% of which show up once; about 2.4% is in the top ten. These data originate in a study of type 1 regulatory T cells. Study at large: An in vitro protocol generated T-allo10, a Tr1-enriched, alloantigen-specific CD4 T cell product.

The sample was CD4+ T cells, either the whole sample or a sorted fraction (not recorded which). The source of this sequence is a human donor in good health. This rearrangement joins TRBV20-1 to TRBJ1-5; 7 bases align to TRBD1. The CDR3 sequence: CSARDLTGNNQPQHF. The CDR3 DNA follows: TGCAGTGCTAGAGATCTGACAGGGAACAATCAGCCCCAGCATTTT.